The 26 T cell receptor beta chains given below trace back to one sample, sequenced in a study of shared clonotypes between healthy human individuals (dated by TCRdb to 2018 to 2020). The library was produced with the immunoSEQ multiplex PCR assay. The source is immuneACCESS, and TCRdb retained only in-frame sequences with V and J called. Part of the clones is not carried over; for the studies checked, unresolved V genes explain less than half of this, and the remainder is unexplained. The sample contains about 1.4 million clones, around 95% of them found a single time. The ten largest clonotypes hold approximately 1.2% of the sample. Source material: naive CD4+ T cells sorted from blood. The cell subset or site label, as the study defines it: CD45RA+ positively selected. The receptors come from a man aged 25-45 years in good health.

V and J are TRBV28 and TRBJ1-5; D perhaps matches TRBD1 (6 bases). Germline V gene data show CDR1 as MDHEN and CDR2 as SYDVKM. The CDR3 is 14 amino acids. V lost 5 bases and J 6 bases, leaving 14 bases between the germline ends. The DNA for the CDR3 is TGTGCCAGCAGTCCCCACAGGGACACTCAGCCCCAGCATTTT. Amino acid sequence: CASSPHRDTQPQHF. Combining the CDR3 with reference TRBV28 and TRBJ1-5 gives the whole variable domain DVKVTQSSRYLVKRTGEKVFLECVQDMDHENMFWYRQDPGLGLRLIYFSYDVKMKEKGDIPEGYSVSREKKERFSLILESASTNQTSMYLCASSPHRDTQPQHFGDGTRLSIL.

This chain connects TRBV4-1 to TRBJ1-1; 9 bases match TRBD1. The CDR3 totals 14 residues. With V trimmed by 3 bases and J by 3 bases, 2 bases remained unmatched. In germline, CDR1 is MGHRA, CDR2 YSYEKL. The CDR3 spells CASSQDRGDTEAFF. CDR3 coding DNA: TGCGCCAGCAGCCAGGACAGGGGCGACACTGAAGCTTTCTTT.

This clone was counted once. The chain uses TRBV18 and TRBJ1-2, with D possibly being TRBD1 (5 bases). The length of the CDR3 is 18 residues. Trimming left V 0 bases short and J 0 bases short, with 17 bases between. Germline CDR1 is KGHSH and CDR2 is LQKENI. As DNA, the CDR3 is TGTGCCAGCTCACCACCGGAGGGGTTCGTACCCGCTAACTATGGCTACACCTTC. Its protein is CASSPPEGFVPANYGYTF.

This rearrangement joins TRBV28 to TRBJ2-3, with 8 bases matching TRBD1. V was pared by 5 bases and J by 8 bases, with 9 bases of the junction left unmatched. Germline V gene data show CDR1 as MDHEN and CDR2 as SYDVKM. CDR3 length: 14 amino acids. The CDR3 here is CASSDRGGRGTQYF. The CDR3 region has the DNA TGTGCCAGCAGTGACAGGGGCGGCCGGGGTACGCAGTATTTT. Based on the CDR3 plus reference TRBV28 and TRBJ2-3, the full variable domain is DVKVTQSSRYLVKRTGEKVFLECVQDMDHENMFWYRQDPGLGLRLIYFSYDVKMKEKGDIPEGYSVSREKKERFSLILESASTNQTSMYLCASSDRGGRGTQYFGPGTRLTVL.

The chain combines TRBV18 with TRBJ2-1, with D possibly being TRBD1 (7 bases). This CDR3 is built from 13 residues. The V gene's germline CDR1 is KGHSH and CDR2 LQKENI. Trimming took off 8 bases at V and 10 bases at J, with 18 bases between the two ends. DNA of the CDR3: TGTGCCAGCGGACTGCGGGACAGTCCAGAGCAGTTCTTC. Protein sequence: CASGLRDSPEQFF.

The chain joins TRBV5-8 to TRBJ2-2; D is uncertain. Trimming removed 2 bases from V and 2 bases from J, with 10 bases in between. Germline V gene sequence: CDR1 SGHTS, CDR2 YDEGEE. The CDR3 consists of 15 residues. The CDR3 protein is CASSFLGKNTGELFF. CDR3 DNA sequence: TGTGCCAGCAGCTTTTTAGGGAAAAACACCGGGGAGCTGTTTTTT.

The chain uses TRBV4-2 and TRBJ2-7, with 11 bases matching TRBD2. The CDR3 length is 22 residues. Germline CDR1 and CDR2: LGHNA and YNFKEQ. With 0 bases clipped from V and 3 bases from J, the junction kept 22 bases outside the gene matches. CDR3 loop: CASSQDQPSSGRADLRGYEQYF. In DNA form, the CDR3 reads TGTGCCAGCAGCCAAGATCAGCCTAGTAGCGGGAGGGCCGATTTAAGGGGCTACGAGCAGTACTTC.

This chain joins TRBV2 and TRBJ1-5, with D hard to call. The CDR3 sequence is 13 residues long. Trimming removed 2 bases from V and 5 bases from J, with 7 bases in between. CDR1 and CDR2 from the germline V gene are SNHLY and FYNNEI. The CDR3 DNA is TGTGCCAGCAGTGAAAGCCTAGATCAGCCCCAGCATTTT. Translated, it gives CASSESLDQPQHF.

The chain employs TRBV7-2 and TRBJ2-1; 14 bases align to TRBD2. CDR3 length: 17 amino acids. The germline V gene encodes CDR1 SGHTA and CDR2 FQGNSA. V was pared by 5 bases and J by 7 bases, with 10 bases of the junction left unmatched. The CDR3 DNA follows: TGTGCCAGCAGCCTCTTTGGGACTAGCGGGAGTCGGAATGAGCAGTTCTTC. The encoded protein is CASSLFGTSGSRNEQFF.

The rearrangement uses TRBV9 and TRBJ2-2; D ambiguous. The CDR3 spans 15 residues. V lost 2 bases and J 1 base, leaving 9 bases between the germline ends. Germline V gene lookup returns CDR1 SGDLS and CDR2 YYNGEE. CDR3 DNA: TGTGCCAGCAGCGTGCCTCTCGGGAACACCGGGGAGCTGTTTTTT. This encodes CASSVPLGNTGELFF.

V is TRBV29-1 and J is TRBJ2-3; a possible D gene is TRBD2 (5 bases). Trimming took off 5 bases at V and 4 bases at J, with 13 bases between the two ends. The CDR3 spans 13 residues. The germline V gene has CDR1 SQVTM and CDR2 ANQGSEA. The CDR3 DNA reads as TGCAGCGTTATAGTGGGAGTTTCAGATACGCAGTATTTT. Its translation is CSVIVGVSDTQYF.

The J gene is TRBJ2-3, the V gene TRBV7-9; D not resolved. The CDR3 spans 12 residues. V lost 3 bases to trimming and J lost 4 bases, with 5 bases between them. The germline V gene encodes CDR1 SEHNR and CDR2 FQNEAQ (reference sequence). CDR3 loop: CASSFVADTQYF. CDR3 nucleotides: TGTGCCAGCAGCTTCGTGGCAGATACGCAGTATTTT. Looking up the rest from reference TRBV7-9 and TRBJ2-3 gives the full variable domain: DTGVSQNPRHKITKRGQNVTFRCDPISEHNRLYWYRQTLGQGPEFLTYFQNEAQLEKSRLLSDRFSAERPKGSFSTLEIQRTEQGDSAMYLCASSFVADTQYFGPGTRLTVL.

This sequence joins TRBV28 and TRBJ1-1; no definite D call. This CDR3 spans 15 amino acids. Germline V gives CDR1 MDHEN, CDR2 SYDVKM. The V gene lost 3 bases and the J gene lost 4 bases, with 15 bases spanning the gap. This CDR3 reads CASSFLTPKGTEAFF. The CDR3 DNA reads TGTGCCAGCAGTTTCTTGACACCGAAAGGCACTGAAGCTTTCTTT.

The sample holds one count of this clone. This chain joins TRBV5-4 and TRBJ2-3; unclear D gene. The germline V and J ends were trimmed by 1 base and 6 bases, with 9 bases remaining between them. Germline CDR1 and CDR2: SGHNT and YYREEE (reference sequence). This CDR3 has 13 residues. The CDR3 nucleotides read TGTGCCAGCAGCTTGCAGAAGAGGGATACGCAGTATTTT. This translates into CASSLQKRDTQYF. Full variable domain (outside the CDR3, taken from reference TRBV5-4 and TRBJ2-3): ETGVTQSPTHLIKTRGQQVTLRCSSQSGHNTVSWYQQALGQGPQFIFQYYREEENGRGNFPPRFSGLQFPNYSSELNVNALELDDSALYLCASSLQKRDTQYFGPGTRLTVL.

This clone was recorded once. This chain connects TRBV7-2 to TRBJ2-5; perhaps TRBD2 as D (5 bases). The CDR3 runs to 15 residues. Germline CDR1 SGHTA, CDR2 FQGNSA. The V end lost 0 bases, the J end lost 5 bases, and 13 bases lay between the germline ends. The CDR3 region is CASSLAGALLETQYF. CDR3 in DNA: TGTGCCAGCAGCTTAGCGGGAGCACTGCTGGAGACCCAGTACTTC.

The chain combines TRBV15 with TRBJ1-1; possible D gene TRBD1, 5 bases. This CDR3 has 15 amino acids. V gave up 0 bases and J gave up 0 bases, with 8 bases separating them. Germline V lookup: CDR1 LNHNV, CDR2 YYDKDF (reference sequence). This chain's CDR3 is CATSREEGMNTEAFF. The DNA of the CDR3 is TGTGCCACCAGCAGAGAGGAGGGGATGAACACTGAAGCTTTCTTT.

On this clone itself: Other nucleotide sequences in the sample specify the same CDR3. The chain recombines TRBV5-1 with TRBJ1-2, with 9 bases fitting TRBD1. The CDR3 loop spans 13 amino acids. V was clipped by 0 bases and J by 6 bases; unmatched bases: 0. Germline CDR1 reads SGHRS; CDR2 reads YFSETQ. The CDR3 nucleotides read TGCGCCAGCAGCTTGGGGACAGGGGATGGCTACACCTTC. This codes for CASSLGTGDGYTF.

V usage is TRBV13 and J usage is TRBJ2-1, with 8 bases matching TRBD2. V lost 2 bases to trimming and J lost 7 bases; unmatched junction nucleotides: 4. The germline V gene encodes CDR1 PRHDT and CDR2 FYEKMQ (reference sequence). There are 14 residues in the CDR3. CDR3 DNA sequence: TGTGCCAGCAGCTTAAGCGGGAGTGTGAATGAGCAGTTCTTC. It codes for CASSLSGSVNEQFF.

V gene TRBV29-1 combines with J gene TRBJ1-1; no clear D. This CDR3 comprises 13 residues. CDR1 is SQVTM and CDR2 is ANQGSEA in the germline V gene. The V and J ends lost 6 bases and 1 base respectively, with 12 bases between them. The DNA of the CDR3 is TGCAGCGTGGCGACATGGGGGAACACTGAAGCTTTCTTT. Translation: CSVATWGNTEAFF.

The CDR3 loop is CASSRPPGQGTYEQYF. DNA for the CDR3: TGTGCCAGCAGCCGACCACCGGGACAGGGGACCTACGAGCAGTACTTC. The V gene is TRBV13, the J gene TRBJ2-7, with 10 nucleotides matching TRBD1. The V gene's germline CDR1 is PRHDT and CDR2 FYEKMQ (reference sequence). Trimming removed 5 bases from V and 2 bases from J; junction bases left unmatched: 9. The CDR3 sequence is 16 residues long.

The CDR3 nucleotides are TGTGCCACGTTGGACCCGGGAGCCAAAAACATTCAGTACTTC. Its translation is CATLDPGAKNIQYF. The chain uses TRBV6-6 and TRBJ2-4, with D uncertain. V lost 10 bases to trimming and J lost 0 bases, with 13 bases between them. This CDR3 is 14 amino acids long. Per the germline V gene, CDR1 is MNHNY and CDR2 is SVGAGI (reference sequence).

The CDR3: CASSSPLRGRGTDTQYF. CDR3 nucleotide sequence: TGTGCCAGCAGCTCCCCACTTCGCGGGAGGGGCACAGATACGCAGTATTTT. The rearrangement links TRBV5-5 to TRBJ2-3; 9 bases align to TRBD2. The CDR3 extends over 17 amino acids. Per germline, CDR1 SGHKS and CDR2 YYEKEE (reference sequence). Trimming took 3 bases from V and 1 from J; bases not matched to a gene: 9.

The rearrangement uses TRBV7-6 and TRBJ2-2, with unresolved D. The CDR3 loop spans 14 amino acids. Germline V gives CDR1 SGHVS, CDR2 FNYEAQ. V lost 0 bases, J lost 6 bases, and 8 bases lay in between. The chain's CDR3 is CASSLAVNPGELFF. Written as DNA, the CDR3 is TGTGCCAGCAGCTTAGCCGTTAATCCCGGGGAGCTGTTTTTT. Based on the CDR3 plus reference TRBV7-6 and TRBJ2-2, the full variable domain is GAGVSQSPRYKVTKRGQDVALRCDPISGHVSLYWYRQALGQGPEFLTYFNYEAQQDKSGLPNDRFSAERPEGSISTLTIQRTEQRDSAMYRCASSLAVNPGELFFGEGSRLTVL.

As to this clone: The sample contains more than one DNA sequence encoding this CDR3. The chain is built from TRBV30 and TRBJ1-2, with TRBD1 as a possible D gene (5 bases). Per germline, CDR1 GTSNPN and CDR2 SVGIG (reference sequence). Trimming stripped 4 bases from V and 1 base from J, with 7 bases between. The CDR3 runs 12 residues. This CDR3 is CAWTGGNYGYTF. The CDR3 DNA reads as TGTGCCTGGACCGGGGGTAACTATGGCTACACCTTC.

The genes are TRBV9 and TRBJ2-4; D may be TRBD2 (6 bases). CDR1 and CDR2 (germline): SGDLS, YYNGEE. Trimming left V 3 bases short and J 1 base short, with 23 bases between. This CDR3 comprises 19 residues. The DNA for the CDR3 is TGTGCCAGCAGCGAGGGAGGTTGGCAGGGACTCTCGGCCAAAAACATTCAGTACTTC. Amino acids: CASSEGGWQGLSAKNIQYF. Full variable domain (rest looked up from reference TRBV9 and TRBJ2-4): DSGVTQTPKHLITATGQRVTLRCSPRSGDLSVYWYQQSLDQGLQFLIQYYNGEERAKGNILERFSAQQFPDLHSELNLSSLELGDSALYFCASSEGGWQGLSAKNIQYFGAGTRLSVL.

CDR3 residues: CASSREGRIYNEQFF. The CDR3 nucleotides are TGCGCCAGCAGCCGGGAGGGACGGATCTACAATGAGCAGTTCTTC. V is TRBV5-1 and J is TRBJ2-1, with TRBD2 matching over 8 bases. Germline-derived CDR1 and CDR2 are SGHRS and YFSETQ. V was pared by 4 bases and J by 3 bases, with 6 bases of the junction left unmatched. The CDR3 totals 15 residues.